Listed below are T cell receptor beta chains from one sample, sequenced in a study of blood T cell repertoires in COVID-19. Produced via immunoSEQ multiplex PCR; TCRdb's table is partial and in-frame only. This table holds 160,000 or so clones, about 81% found once. The material sequenced was peripheral blood. The receptors originated from a human donor in a cohort sampled during active COVID-19. CDR3s include the opening cysteine and the closing phenylalanine or tryptophan. Fields, in order: J gene, D gene, clone size, V gene, CDR3 protein, CDR3 DNA. A D gene is named only where the DNA matches it firmly. Some rows have no size entry. The others give once, few or many, or a class for an expanded clone.

J gene: TRBJ2-3
D gene: NA
clone size: NA
V gene: TRBV19
CDR3 protein: CASTNPGWDTQYF
CDR3 DNA: TGTGCCAGTACCAATCCAGGGTGGGATACGCAGTATTTT

J gene: TRBJ1-3
D gene: TRBD1
clone size: NA
V gene: TRBV7-2
CDR3 protein: CASSIQGAGSSGNTIYF
CDR3 DNA: TGTGCCAGCAGCATACAGGGGGCAGGATCCTCTGGAAACACCATATATTTT

J gene: TRBJ2-7
D gene: TRBD2
clone size: once
V gene: TRBV4-3
CDR3 protein: CASSYHSGRGYEQYF
CDR3 DNA: TGCGCCAGCAGCTACCATAGCGGGAGAGGCTACGAGCAGTACTTC

J gene: TRBJ2-2
D gene: TRBD2
clone size: NA
V gene: TRBV19
CDR3 protein: CASSKGLAGGGDTGELFF
CDR3 DNA: TGTGCCAGTAGTAAGGGACTAGCGGGAGGAGGGGACACCGGGGAGCTGTTTTTT

J gene: TRBJ2-5
D gene: NA
clone size: NA
V gene: TRBV2
CDR3 protein: CASSGVSGETQYF
CDR3 DNA: TGTGCCAGCAGTGGGGTCTCCGGGGAGACCCAGTACTTC

J gene: TRBJ2-1
D gene: NA
clone size: NA
V gene: TRBV21-1
CDR3 protein: CASSKSFSGRTEEYNEQFF
CDR3 DNA: TGTGCCAGCAGCAAAAGTTTTAGCGGGAGGACCGAGGAATACAATGAGCAGTTCTTC

J gene: TRBJ1-5
D gene: TRBD1
clone size: NA
V gene: TRBV18
CDR3 protein: CASSGTANQPQHF
CDR3 DNA: TGTGCCAGCTCTGGGACAGCAAATCAGCCCCAGCATTTT

J gene: TRBJ2-1
D gene: NA
clone size: NA
V gene: TRBV18
CDR3 protein: CASSPEGVNEQFF
CDR3 DNA: TGTGCCAGCTCACCCGAAGGGGTCAATGAGCAGTTCTTC

J gene: TRBJ2-3
D gene: TRBD1
clone size: NA
V gene: TRBV28
CDR3 protein: CASIPPPGGADTQYF
CDR3 DNA: TGTGCCAGCATCCCCCCCCCAGGGGGCGCAGATACGCAGTATTTT

J gene: TRBJ2-7
D gene: NA
clone size: many
V gene: TRBV7-2
CDR3 protein: CASSLDSHREYEQYF
CDR3 DNA: TGTGCCAGCAGCTTAGACTCCCACAGGGAATACGAGCAGTACTTC

J gene: TRBJ1-4
D gene: TRBD1
clone size: NA
V gene: TRBV5-1
CDR3 protein: CASSLMTGTNEKLFF
CDR3 DNA: TGCGCCAGCAGCTTGATGACAGGGACGAATGAAAAACTGTTTTTT